This TCR beta chain appears in the sequencing data of a study of vaccination effects on CD4 cells after COVID-19. Germline V CDR1 and CDR2: MNHNS, SASEGT. The CDR3 is 14 residues long. The ends lost 3 bases at V and 8 bases at J; junction bases unmatched: 3. Profiled with immunoSEQ multiplex PCR; TCRdb holds only in-frame clones, not every one. This table holds about 66,000 clones, around four fifths found once. After expansion with viral peptide pools in the ViraFEST assay, antigen-specific CD4+ T cells were sequenced. Subsequent to a culture period of 10 to 11 days, CD4+ T cells were isolated. It was two doses of either the BNT162b2 or mRNA-1273 vaccine that participants received. After over 1.5 million PBMC were placed in each well, they were cultured with around 10 IU/ml IL-2 and roughly 10 ug/ml peptides. With regard to this clone: What it binds is not known.

The source was CD4+ T cells from PBMCs cultured with HCoV-OC43 spike peptides, collected after COVID-19 vaccination. Subset given: HCoV-OC43 spike overlapping peptide pool stimulation. The chain couples TRBV6-1 to TRBJ1-4; 10 bases are shared with TRBD1. The TCR sequence derives from a human donor who received a COVID-19 vaccine. The chain's CDR3 is CASSDRDRGEKLFF. CDR3 nucleotide sequence: TGTGCCAGCAGTGACCGGGACAGGGGAGAAAAACTGTTTTTT.